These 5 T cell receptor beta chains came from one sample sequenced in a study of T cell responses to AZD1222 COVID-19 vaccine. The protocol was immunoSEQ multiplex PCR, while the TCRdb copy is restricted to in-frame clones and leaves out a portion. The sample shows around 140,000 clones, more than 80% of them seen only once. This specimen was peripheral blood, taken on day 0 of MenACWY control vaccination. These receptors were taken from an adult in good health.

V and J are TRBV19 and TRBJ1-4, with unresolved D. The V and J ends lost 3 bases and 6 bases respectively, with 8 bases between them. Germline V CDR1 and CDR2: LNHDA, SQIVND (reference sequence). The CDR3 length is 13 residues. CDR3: CASSIRLHEKLFF. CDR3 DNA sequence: TGTGCCAGTAGTATTCGGCTTCATGAAAAACTGTTTTTT.

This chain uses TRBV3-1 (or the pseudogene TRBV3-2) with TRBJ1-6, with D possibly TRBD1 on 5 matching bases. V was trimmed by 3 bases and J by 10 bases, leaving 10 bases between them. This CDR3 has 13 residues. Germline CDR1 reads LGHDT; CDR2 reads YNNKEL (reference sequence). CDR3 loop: CASSHPRGSPLHF. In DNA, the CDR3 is TGTGCCAGCAGCCACCCACGGGGCTCACCCCTCCACTTT.

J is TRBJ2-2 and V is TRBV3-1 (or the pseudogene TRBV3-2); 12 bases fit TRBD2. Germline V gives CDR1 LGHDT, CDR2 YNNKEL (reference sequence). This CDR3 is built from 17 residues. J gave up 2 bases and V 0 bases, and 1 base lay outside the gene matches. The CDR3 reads CASSQDGLAGNTGELFF. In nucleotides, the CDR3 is TGTGCCAGCAGCCAAGATGGACTAGCGGGAAACACCGGGGAGCTGTTTTTT.

CDR3 residues: CASSLTGFF. The CDR3 DNA sequence: TGTGCCAGCAGCTTAACTGGGTTCTTC. V usage is TRBV11-2 and J usage is TRBJ2-1, with D hard to call. The germline V gene has CDR1 SGHAT and CDR2 FQNNGV. The CDR3 loop spans 9 amino acids. V lost 2 bases and J lost 15, with 5 bases in between.

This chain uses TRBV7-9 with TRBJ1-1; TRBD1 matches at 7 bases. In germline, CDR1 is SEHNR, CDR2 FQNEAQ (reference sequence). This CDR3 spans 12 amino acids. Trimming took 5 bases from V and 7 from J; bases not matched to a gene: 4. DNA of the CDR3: TGTGCCAGCAGCCCCCAGGGGGATGAAGCTTTCTTT. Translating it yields CASSPQGDEAFF.